Listed here is a single T cell receptor (beta chain). These data are taken from a study of blood T cell repertoires in COVID-19. Study overall: Sources were T cells, B-cell-depleted T cells, or PBMCs; the material itself was cDNA or gDNA.

As handled by the study authors: Amplification of reference gene primers was used by the study to estimate nucleated cell counts. Sequencing used immunoSEQ multiplex PCR; TCRdb keeps in-frame clones, though not all of them. V and J calls and clone size are copied from that table; D and trimming were computed from the DNA. In the table there are some 46,000 clones, roughly 85% of which are singletons. Per germline, CDR1 MNHEY and CDR2 SVGAGI. There are 15 residues in the CDR3. The J segment lost 2 bases and the V segment lost 5 bases, leaving 7 bases of the junction unmatched. In Seattle, patients joined the study during active infection and were tracked longitudinally.

Sequencing was done on a sample of peripheral blood. The V and J genes are TRBV6-5 and TRBJ2-5; 8 bases are shared with TRBD2. The clonotype originates from a woman aged 80 or older with COVID-19, enrolled during active disease. CDR3 residues: CASSHAGTSQETQYF. The CDR3, as DNA: TGTGCCAGCAGTCACGCCGGGACTAGTCAAGAGACCCAGTACTTC.